The entry below gives a single TCR beta chain sequence along with its context. Then a second PCR, running roughly 7 to 11 cycles, was carried out with a sample-barcoded 5' primer and a J-beta primer mix. A template-switch adaptor that had 12 random nucleotides put a tag on each cDNA molecule. TCRdb re-analysed the 5' RACE reads in MiXCR, keeping a single row per CDR3 protein. The table records over 950,000 distinct CDR3 sequences, around two fifths of them present only once. This entry belongs to a study of blood T cells in healthy people across ages. Donor samples were obtained from healthy Caucasian individuals from Russia, aged 6 to 90. Sequencing input: blood. The source is a man in his late teens or twenties in good health.

Here the CDR3 DNA reads TGTGCCAGCAGCCAAGATAGGGAGTACGAGCAGTACTTC. This encodes CASSQDREYEQYF. J is TRBJ2-7 and V is TRBV3-1; possibly TRBD2 for D (5 bases). This CDR3 contains 13 residues. Deletions cut 0 bases from V and 4 bases from J, with 7 bases between. Germline values: CDR1 LGHDT, CDR2 YNNKEL (reference sequence).